These 6 T cell receptor beta chains were all obtained from the same sample, sequenced in a study of T cells after yellow fever vaccination. In TCRdb, the 5' RACE reads were re-called with MiXCR into one record per CDR3 protein. The sample lists 300,000 to 350,000 distinct CDR3 sequences, over 3.5% seen once, with approximately 19% in the top ten. The sequencing used PBMCs, collected 15 days after the yellow fever booster vaccination. All receptors come from a man younger than 35 who received the YFV17D yellow fever vaccine.

The rearrangement uses TRBV3-1 and TRBJ1-5; no clear D gene. This CDR3 has 15 residues. Germline V lookup: CDR1 LGHDT, CDR2 YNNKEL (reference sequence). V was cut by 1 base and J by 7 bases, with 14 bases left in between. The CDR3 protein is CASSQGLQVQQPQHF. Here the CDR3 DNA reads TGTGCCAGCAGCCAAGGGTTGCAGGTTCAACAGCCCCAGCATTTT.

This clonotype was seen a handful of times. This rearrangement joins TRBV5-4 to TRBJ2-3; tentative D call: TRBD2 (6 bases). This CDR3 has 15 residues. Between the trimmed V and J ends, which lost 4 bases and 0 bases, there was a span of 12 bases. Germline V lookup: CDR1 SGHNT, CDR2 YYREEE (reference sequence). The CDR3 is CASSQRRGSTDTQYF. The DNA of the CDR3 is TGTGCCAGCAGCCAAAGGAGGGGCAGCACAGATACGCAGTATTTT.

This clonotype was observed at least ten times. The genes are TRBV7-6 and TRBJ1-3; maybe TRBD1 (5 bases). Germline CDR1 is SGHVS and CDR2 is FNYEAQ. V lost 3 bases to trimming and J lost 0 bases, with 15 bases between them. This CDR3 region has 17 residues. CDR3 loop: CASSFTGNLHSGNTIYF. For the CDR3, the DNA is TGTGCCAGCAGCTTCACAGGAAACCTTCACTCTGGAAACACCATATATTTT.

The sample holds a few counts of this clonotype. J is TRBJ2-1 and V is TRBV18, with D possibly being TRBD1 or TRBD2 (6 bases each). Germline V CDR1 and CDR2: KGHSH, LQKENI. V was pared by 3 bases and J by 8 bases, with 14 bases between. The CDR3 loop spans 14 amino acids. The CDR3 sequence: CASSPPPRGDEQFF. Here the CDR3 DNA reads TGTGCCAGCTCACCCCCGCCGAGGGGGGATGAGCAGTTCTTC.

The table lists this clonotype with many counts. V and J are TRBV7-2 and TRBJ2-5; 9 bases are a match to TRBD2. Germline V gene data show CDR1 as SGHTA and CDR2 as FQGNSA. V shed 2 bases and J 1 base; nucleotides not matched to a gene: 11. This CDR3 has 18 residues. The CDR3 DNA reads as TGTGCCAGCAGCTTAATTAGCGGGGGAGCCCAAATCCAAGAGACCCAGTACTTC. Residues: CASSLISGGAQIQETQYF.

The chain couples TRBV6-2 or TRBV6-3 to TRBJ2-7, with D perhaps being TRBD1 or TRBD2 (5 bases each). The V and J ends lost 6 bases and 0 bases respectively, with 15 bases between them. CDR1 is MNHEY and CDR2 is SVGEGT in the germline V gene. The CDR3 loop spans 15 amino acids. As DNA, the CDR3 is TGTGCCAGCAGCAACGGGCCGGGGCACTCCTACGAGCAGTACTTC. It codes for CASSNGPGHSYEQYF.